The entry that follows covers one T cell receptor (beta chain) sequence. The antigen remains undetermined. TCRdb redid the calling of the reads with MiXCR, one entry per CDR3 protein. The sample lists a few hundred thousand distinct CDR3 sequences, approximately 17% occurring once. The sample comes from a study of T cell repertoires in cytomegalovirus infection. Study overall: Indications of both CMV infection and matching HLA type were provided by public TCR beta signatures. Whole-study findings and limits: Identification of carriers of CMV plus the relevant HLA was achieved through cumulative public TCR beta family frequency. There were HLA-C-restricted CMV-specific TCR beta clonotypes dominating the ex vivo response.

The TCR was taken from a human donor in good health (CMV status not recorded). Some clones in this sample may be carry-over from other donors' samples. Sample: CD8+ T cells from PBMCs.

This CDR3 is CASSLAGRNTGELFF. The CDR3 coding sequence is TGTGCCAGCAGCTTAGCGGGACGAAACACCGGGGAGCTGTTTTTT. V gene TRBV7-6 combines with J gene TRBJ2-2; D possibly uses TRBD1 or TRBD2 (5 bases each). This CDR3 comprises 15 residues. Trimming shortened V by 0 bases and J by 2 bases, and 7 bases separated the two germline ends. CDR1 and CDR2 from the germline V gene are SGHVS and FNYEAQ.